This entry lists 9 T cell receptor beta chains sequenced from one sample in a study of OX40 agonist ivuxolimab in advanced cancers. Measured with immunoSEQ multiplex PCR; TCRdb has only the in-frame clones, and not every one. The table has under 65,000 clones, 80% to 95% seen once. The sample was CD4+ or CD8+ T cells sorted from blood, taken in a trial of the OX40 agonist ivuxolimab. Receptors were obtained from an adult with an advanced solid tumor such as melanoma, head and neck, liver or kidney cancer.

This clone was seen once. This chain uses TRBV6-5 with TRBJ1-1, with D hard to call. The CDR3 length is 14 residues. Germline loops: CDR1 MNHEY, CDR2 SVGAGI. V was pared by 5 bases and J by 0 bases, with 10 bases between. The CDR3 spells CASSSQSMNTEAFF. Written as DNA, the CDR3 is TGTGCCAGCAGTAGTCAGTCAATGAACACTGAAGCTTTCTTT.

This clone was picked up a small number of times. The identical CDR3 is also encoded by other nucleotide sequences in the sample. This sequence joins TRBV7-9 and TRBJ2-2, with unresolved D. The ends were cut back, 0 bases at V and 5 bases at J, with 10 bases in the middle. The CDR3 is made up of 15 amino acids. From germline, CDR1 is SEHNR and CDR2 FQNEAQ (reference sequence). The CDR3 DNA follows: TGTGCCAGCAGCTTAGCTAGTTGGGGTACCGGGGAGCTGTTTTTT. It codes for CASSLASWGTGELFF.

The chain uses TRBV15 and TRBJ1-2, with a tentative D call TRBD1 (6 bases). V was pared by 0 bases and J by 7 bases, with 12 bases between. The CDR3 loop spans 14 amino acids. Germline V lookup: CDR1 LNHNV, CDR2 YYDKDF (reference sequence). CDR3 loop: CATSRDNGGSGYTF. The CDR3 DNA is TGTGCCACCAGCAGAGATAATGGGGGCTCTGGCTACACCTTC.

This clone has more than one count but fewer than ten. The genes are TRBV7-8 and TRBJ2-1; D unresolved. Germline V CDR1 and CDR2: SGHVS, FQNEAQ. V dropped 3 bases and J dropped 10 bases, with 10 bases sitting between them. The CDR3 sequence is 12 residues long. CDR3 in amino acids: CASSLIIGEQFF. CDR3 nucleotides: TGTGCCAGCAGCTTGATCATAGGAGAGCAGTTCTTC.

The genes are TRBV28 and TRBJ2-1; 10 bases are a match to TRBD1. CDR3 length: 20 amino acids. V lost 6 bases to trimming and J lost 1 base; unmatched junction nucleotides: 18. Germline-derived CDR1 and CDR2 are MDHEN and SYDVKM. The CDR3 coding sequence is TGTGCCAGCAGCTATCTTTTACTACGCCGGGACAGGGGATCCTACAATGAGCAGTTCTTC. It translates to CASSYLLLRRDRGSYNEQFF.

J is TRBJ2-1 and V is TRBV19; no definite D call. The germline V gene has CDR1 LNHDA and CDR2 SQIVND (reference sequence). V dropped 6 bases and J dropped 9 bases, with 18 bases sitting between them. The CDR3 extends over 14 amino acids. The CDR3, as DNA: TGTGCCAGTAGCATCATTAGGGTTTCTCCTGAGCAGTTCTTC. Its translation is CASSIIRVSPEQFF. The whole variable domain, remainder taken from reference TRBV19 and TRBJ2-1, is DGGITQSPKYLFRKEGQNVTLSCEQNLNHDAMYWYRQDPGQGLRLIYYSQIVNDFQKGDIAEGYSVSREKKESFPLTVTSAQKNPTAFYLCASSIIRVSPEQFFGPGTRLTVL.

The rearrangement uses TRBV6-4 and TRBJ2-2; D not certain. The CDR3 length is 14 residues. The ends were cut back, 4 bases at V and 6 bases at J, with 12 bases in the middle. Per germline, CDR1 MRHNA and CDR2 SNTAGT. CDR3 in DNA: TGTGCCAGCAGTGTCGGCTTGGGTGCCGGGGAGCTGTTTTTT. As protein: CASSVGLGAGELFF.

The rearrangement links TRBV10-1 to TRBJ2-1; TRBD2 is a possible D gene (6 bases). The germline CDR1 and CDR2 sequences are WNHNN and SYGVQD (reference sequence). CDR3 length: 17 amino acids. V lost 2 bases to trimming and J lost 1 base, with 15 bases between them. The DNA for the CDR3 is TGCGCCAGCAGTGAGGGGGGTAGCGGAAGATCCTACAATGAGCAGTTCTTC. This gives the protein CASSEGGSGRSYNEQFF.

CDR3 loop: CAISDTRGAFF. In DNA form, the CDR3 reads TGTGCCATCAGTGATACTCGAGGGGCTTTCTTT. This sequence joins TRBV10-3 and TRBJ1-1, with D hard to call. V gave up 3 bases and J gave up 11 bases, with 10 bases separating them. The CDR3 runs to 11 residues. The germline V gene has CDR1 ENHRY and CDR2 SYGVKD.